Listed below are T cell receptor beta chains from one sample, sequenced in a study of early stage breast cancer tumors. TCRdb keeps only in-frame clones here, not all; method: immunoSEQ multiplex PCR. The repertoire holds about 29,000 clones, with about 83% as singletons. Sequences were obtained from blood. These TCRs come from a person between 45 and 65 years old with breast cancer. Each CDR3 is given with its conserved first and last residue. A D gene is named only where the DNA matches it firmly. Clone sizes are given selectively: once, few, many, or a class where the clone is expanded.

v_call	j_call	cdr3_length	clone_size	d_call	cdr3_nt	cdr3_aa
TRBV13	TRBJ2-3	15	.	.	TGTGCCAGCAGCTTAGATCTGGGCCCCACAGATACGCAGTATTTT	CASSLDLGPTDTQYF
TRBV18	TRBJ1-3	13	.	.	TGTGCCAGCTCACCTTCGCTTGGAAACACCATATATTTT	CASSPSLGNTIYF
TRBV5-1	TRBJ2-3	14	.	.	TGCGCCAGCAGCTTGACAGATAGCACAGATACGCAGTATTTT	CASSLTDSTDTQYF
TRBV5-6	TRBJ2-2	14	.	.	TGTGCCAGCAGCTTACTAGCTCTTCGACAGGAGCTGTTTTTT	CASSLLALRQELFF
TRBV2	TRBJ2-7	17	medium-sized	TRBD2	TGTGCCAGCAGTGAAGTCCCTACGGGAGGGCCCTTGAACGAGCAGTACTTC	CASSEVPTGGPLNEQYF
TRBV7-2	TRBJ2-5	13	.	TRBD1	TGTGCCAGCAGCCGTGACAGGGGAAAGACCCAGTACTTC	CASSRDRGKTQYF
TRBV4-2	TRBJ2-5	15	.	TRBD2	TGTGCCAGCAGCCCGAATCCTAGCGGGGGCGAGACCCAGTACTTC	CASSPNPSGGETQYF
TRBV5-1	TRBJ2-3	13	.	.	TGCGCCAGCAGCTTGGTGGGCACAGATACGCAGTATTTT	CASSLVGTDTQYF
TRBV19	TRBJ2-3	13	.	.	TGTGCCAGTAGTATAGTTACACCAGATACGCAGTATTTT	CASSIVTPDTQYF
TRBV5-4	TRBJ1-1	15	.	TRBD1	TGTGCCAGCAGCAGGGACAGGGTGCGGCCCACTGAAGCTTTCTTT	CASSRDRVRPTEAFF
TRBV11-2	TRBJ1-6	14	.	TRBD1	TGTGCCAGTCGGAGCAGGGGGTATAATTCACCCCTCCACTTT	CASRSRGYNSPLHF
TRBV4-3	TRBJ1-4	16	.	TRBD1	TGCGCCAGCAGCCAAGGGCCAGGGGGCGCTCATGAAAAACTGTTTTTT	CASSQGPGGAHEKLFF